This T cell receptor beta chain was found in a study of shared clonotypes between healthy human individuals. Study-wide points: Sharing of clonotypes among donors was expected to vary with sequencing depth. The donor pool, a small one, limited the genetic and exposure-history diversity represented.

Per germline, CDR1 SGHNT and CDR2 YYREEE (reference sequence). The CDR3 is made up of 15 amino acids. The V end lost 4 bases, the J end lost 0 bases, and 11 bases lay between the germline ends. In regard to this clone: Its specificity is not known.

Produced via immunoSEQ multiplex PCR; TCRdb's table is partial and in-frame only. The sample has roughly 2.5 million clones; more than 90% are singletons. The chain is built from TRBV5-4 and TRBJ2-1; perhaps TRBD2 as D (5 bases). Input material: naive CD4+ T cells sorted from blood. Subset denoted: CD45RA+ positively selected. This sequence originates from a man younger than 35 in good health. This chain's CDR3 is CASSPQGSSYNEQFF. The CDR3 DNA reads TGTGCCAGCAGCCCACAAGGGAGCTCCTACAATGAGCAGTTCTTC.